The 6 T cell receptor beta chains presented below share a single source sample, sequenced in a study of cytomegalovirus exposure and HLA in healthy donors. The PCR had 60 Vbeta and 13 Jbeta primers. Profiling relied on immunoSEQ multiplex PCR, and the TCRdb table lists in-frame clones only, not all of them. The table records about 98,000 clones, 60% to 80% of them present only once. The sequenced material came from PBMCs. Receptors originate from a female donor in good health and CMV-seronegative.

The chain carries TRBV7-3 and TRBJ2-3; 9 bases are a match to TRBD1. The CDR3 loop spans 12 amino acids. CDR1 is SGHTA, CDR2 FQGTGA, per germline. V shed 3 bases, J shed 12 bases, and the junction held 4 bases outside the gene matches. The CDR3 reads CASSFTGGAQYF. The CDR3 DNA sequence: TGTGCCAGCAGCTTCACAGGGGGCGCACAGTATTTT. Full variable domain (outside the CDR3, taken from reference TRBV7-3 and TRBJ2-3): GAGVSQTPSNKVTEKGKYVELRCDPISGHTALYWYRQSLGQGPEFLIYFQGTGAADDSGLPNDRFFAVRPEGSVSTLKIQRTERGDSAVYLCASSFTGGAQYFGPGTRLTVL.

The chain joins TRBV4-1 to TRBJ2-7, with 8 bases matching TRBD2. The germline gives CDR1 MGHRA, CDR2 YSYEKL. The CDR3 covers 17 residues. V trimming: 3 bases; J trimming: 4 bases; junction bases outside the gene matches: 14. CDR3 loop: CASSHASGTRASYEQYF. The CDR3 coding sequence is TGCGCCAGCAGCCACGCCTCTGGGACTAGAGCCTCATACGAGCAGTACTTC.

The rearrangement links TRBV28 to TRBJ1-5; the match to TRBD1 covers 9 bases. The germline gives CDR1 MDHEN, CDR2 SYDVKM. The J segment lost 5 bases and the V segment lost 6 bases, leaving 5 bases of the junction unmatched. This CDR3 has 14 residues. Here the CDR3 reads CASSAGQGHQPQHF. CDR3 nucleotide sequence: TGTGCCAGCAGCGCGGGACAGGGCCATCAGCCCCAGCATTTT.

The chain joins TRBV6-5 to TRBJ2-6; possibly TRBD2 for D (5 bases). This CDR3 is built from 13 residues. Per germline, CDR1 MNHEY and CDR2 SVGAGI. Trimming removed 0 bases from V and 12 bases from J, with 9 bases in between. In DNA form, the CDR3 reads TGTGCCAGCAGTTACTCGAGAGGGTTCGTCCTGACTTTC. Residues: CASSYSRGFVLTF.

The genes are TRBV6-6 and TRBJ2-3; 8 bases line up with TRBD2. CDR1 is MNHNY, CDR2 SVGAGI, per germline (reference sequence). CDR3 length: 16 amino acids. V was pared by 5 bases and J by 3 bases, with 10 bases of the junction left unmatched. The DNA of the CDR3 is TGTGCCAGCAGTCCTGTGAGCGGGAGAAGAACAGATACGCAGTATTTT. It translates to CASSPVSGRRTDTQYF.

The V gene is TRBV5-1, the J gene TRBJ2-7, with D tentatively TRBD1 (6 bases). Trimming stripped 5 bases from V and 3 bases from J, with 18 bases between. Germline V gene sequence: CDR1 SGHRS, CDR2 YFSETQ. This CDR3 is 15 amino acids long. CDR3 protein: CASRREQGHNYEQYF. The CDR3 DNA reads TGCGCCAGCAGACGGGAACAGGGCCACAACTACGAGCAGTACTTC.